The 11 T cell receptor beta chains presented below share a single source sample, sequenced in a study of control samples from healthy donors and cancer patients. TCRdb keeps only in-frame clones here, not all; method: immunoSEQ multiplex PCR. The sample has 98,000 or so clones; approximately 82% are singletons. Sequencing input: blood. The receptors originated from a man in his late teens or twenties in good health.

The chain joins TRBV5-4 to TRBJ2-4; D assignment may be TRBD1 or TRBD2 (6 bases each). CDR1 SGHNT and CDR2 YYREEE come from the germline V gene (reference sequence). V was clipped by 0 bases and J by 7 bases, with 11 bases between them. This CDR3 spans 14 amino acids. The CDR3 here is CASSLDIGGNIQYF. CDR3 bases: TGTGCCAGCAGCTTGGACATAGGGGGGAACATTCAGTACTTC. Drawing the rest from reference TRBV5-4 and TRBJ2-4, the complete variable domain is ETGVTQSPTHLIKTRGQQVTLRCSSQSGHNTVSWYQQALGQGPQFIFQYYREEENGRGNFPPRFSGLQFPNYSSELNVNALELDDSALYLCASSLDIGGNIQYFGAGTRLSVL.

V is TRBV7-6 and J is TRBJ1-3; D is perhaps TRBD1 (6 bases). Germline V gene data show CDR1 as SGHVS and CDR2 as FNYEAQ. CDR3 length: 17 residues. The V end was cut by 5 bases, the J end by 0 bases, with 17 bases between. The CDR3 DNA sequence: TGTGCCAGCAGCCAACCCAGCAGGGGCCACTCTGGAAACACCATATATTTT. This translates into CASSQPSRGHSGNTIYF.

In nucleotides, the CDR3 is TGTGCCACCAGAGGCGTCCGGGACGGGACTAGCACAGATACGCAGTATTTT. It encodes CATRGVRDGTSTDTQYF. V gene TRBV24-1 combines with J gene TRBJ2-3; the D gene is possibly TRBD2 (6 bases). The ends were cut back, 7 bases at V and 0 bases at J, with 19 bases in the middle. This CDR3 has 17 amino acids. CDR1 and CDR2 from the germline V gene are KGHDR and SFDVKD.

This chain uses TRBV24-1 with TRBJ2-3, with TRBD1 matching over 8 bases. Germline assignment: CDR1 KGHDR and CDR2 SFDVKD. The CDR3 loop spans 14 amino acids. J was trimmed by 6 bases and V by 4 bases; bases with no gene match: 5. The CDR3 DNA sequence: TGTGCCACCAGTGACCCAGGGGGCCCGGATACGCAGTATTTT. Protein: CATSDPGGPDTQYF.

This clone was seen a handful of times. This chain uses TRBV10-1 with TRBJ1-1; 7 bases are shared with TRBD1. Looked up from germline, CDR1 is WNHNN and CDR2 is SYGVQD (reference sequence). CDR3 length equals 13 residues. After removal of 4 bases from V and 4 bases from J, the junction contained 3 bases not matched to a gene. The CDR3: CASSASGGTEAFF. The CDR3 DNA reads TGCGCCAGCAGTGCTTCAGGGGGCACTGAAGCTTTCTTT.

The chain couples TRBV7-2 to TRBJ1-2; D is perhaps TRBD1 (6 bases). Trimming stripped 2 bases from V and 4 bases from J, with 8 bases between. CDR1 is SGHTA and CDR2 is FQGNSA in the germline V gene. This CDR3 spans 13 amino acids. CDR3 DNA: TGTGCCAGCAGCTTAACAGGGATCTATGGCTACACCTTC. It translates to CASSLTGIYGYTF.

The chain joins TRBV5-6 to TRBJ1-1, with a possible D match to TRBD1 (5 bases). Trimming took 2 bases from V and 1 from J, leaving 6 bases between them. Germline CDR1 reads SGHDT; CDR2 reads YYEEEE. This CDR3 region has 13 residues. The CDR3 DNA reads as TGTGCCAGCAGCTTTGGGGGGAACACTGAAGCTTTCTTT. This sequence encodes CASSFGGNTEAFF. The variable domain in full, completed from reference TRBV5-6 and TRBJ1-1, reads DAGVTQSPTHLIKTRGQQVTLRCSPKSGHDTVSWYQQALGQGPQFIFQYYEEEERQRGNFPDRFSGHQFPNYSSELNVNALLLGDSALYLCASSFGGNTEAFFGQGTRLTVV.

V gene TRBV30 combines with J gene TRBJ1-5, with D maybe TRBD1 (6 bases). Trimming left V 2 bases short and J 8 bases short, with 13 bases between. The CDR3 loop spans 13 amino acids. Germline V lookup: CDR1 GTSNPN, CDR2 SVGIG (reference sequence). CDR3 sequence (DNA): TGTGCCTGGAGTACCTCGGGGGCGAAGCCCCAGCATTTT. It is translated as CAWSTSGAKPQHF.

The chain uses TRBV3-1 (or the pseudogene TRBV3-2) and TRBJ2-5, with D tentatively TRBD1 or TRBD2 (5 bases each). V was clipped by 4 bases and J by 4 bases, with 25 bases between them. This CDR3 has 18 residues. Germline CDR1 LGHDT, CDR2 YNNKEL (reference sequence). CDR3 bases: TGTGCCAGCAGCCGGACTCAAGGGGTCGGTTTATTGGGAGAGACCCAGTACTTC. Translating gives CASSRTQGVGLLGETQYF.

The chain joins TRBV6-4 to TRBJ2-1, with TRBD2 matching over 15 bases. CDR3 length equals 15 residues. J gave up 8 bases and V 4 bases, and 3 bases lay outside the gene matches. Germline loops: CDR1 MRHNA, CDR2 SNTAGT. In DNA, the CDR3 is TGTGCCAGCAGTGGGACTAGCGGGGGGGATGATGAGCAGTTCTTC. Translating gives CASSGTSGGDDEQFF.

The chain has TRBV12-3 or TRBV12-4 and TRBJ1-2; 7 nucleotides match TRBD1. This CDR3 has 12 residues. The V segment lost 6 bases and the J segment 7 bases; nucleotides outside the gene matches: 5. The CDR3 DNA reads as TGTGCCAGCAGCTACTACAGGGGTGGCTACACCTTC. This sequence encodes CASSYYRGGYTF.